This T cell receptor beta chain was obtained from a study of cytomegalovirus exposure and HLA in healthy donors. Study-wide results and caveats: Donor immune exposure was known only as CMV serostatus. Presence/absence analyses assumed roughly uniform sequencing depth across donors, which may not hold.

Concerning this clone: As yet, its antigen is unknown.

In the PCR, 60 Vbeta and 13 Jbeta primers were used. Some clones are missing from TCRdb's copy, which holds only in-frame ones; the method was immunoSEQ multiplex PCR. Among a few hundred thousand clones listed, 70% to 80% were seen once. Per germline, CDR1 MNHEY and CDR2 SMNVEV (reference sequence). The CDR3 covers 17 residues. Between the trimmed V and J ends, which lost 2 bases and 3 bases, there was a span of 17 bases. Sequenced sample: PBMCs. The clonotype originates from a woman aged 55-69 years in good health and CMV-seropositive. V and J are TRBV27 and TRBJ1-5; D is ambiguous. The CDR3 DNA reads as TGTGCCAGCAGTTTAAATTTGCAGGCTACACTCAATCAGCCCCAGCATTTT. It encodes CASSLNLQATLNQPQHF.